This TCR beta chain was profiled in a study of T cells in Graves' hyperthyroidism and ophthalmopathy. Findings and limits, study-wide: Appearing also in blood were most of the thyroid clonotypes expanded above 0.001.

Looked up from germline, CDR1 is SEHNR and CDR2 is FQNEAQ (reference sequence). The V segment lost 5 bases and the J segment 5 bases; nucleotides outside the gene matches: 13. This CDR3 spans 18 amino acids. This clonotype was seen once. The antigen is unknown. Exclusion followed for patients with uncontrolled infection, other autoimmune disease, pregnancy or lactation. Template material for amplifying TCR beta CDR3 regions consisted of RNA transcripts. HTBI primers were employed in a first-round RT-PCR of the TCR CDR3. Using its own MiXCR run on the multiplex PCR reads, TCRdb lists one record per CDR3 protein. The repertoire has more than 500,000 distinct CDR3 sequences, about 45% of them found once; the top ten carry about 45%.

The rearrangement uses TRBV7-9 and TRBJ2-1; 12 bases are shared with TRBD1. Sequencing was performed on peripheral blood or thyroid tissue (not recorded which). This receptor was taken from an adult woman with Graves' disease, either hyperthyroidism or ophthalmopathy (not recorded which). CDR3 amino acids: CASSPGGQGARADNEQFF. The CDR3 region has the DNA TGTGCCAGCAGCCCAGGGGGACAGGGGGCAAGAGCGGACAATGAGCAGTTCTTC.